These T cell receptor beta chains were read from a single sample in a study of Ad26.COV2.S vaccination and SARS-CoV-2 variants. Data came from immunoSEQ multiplex PCR; TCRdb stores just in-frame clones and leaves some out. The sample has 430,000 or so clones, around 90% seen once; the top ten hold about 12%. Sequencing used peripheral blood, obtained in a trial of Ad26.COV2.S vaccine versus placebo. The receptors derive from a person aged 18-65 years who received the Ad26.COV2.S COVID-19 vaccine or a placebo. Both conserved end residues are trimmed from each CDR3. Each record gives: V gene, J gene, D gene, CDR3 protein. A D gene is named only where the DNA matches it firmly.

TRBV12-1	TRBJ2-1	-	ASSFGGRDYFFVSQF
TRBV2	TRBJ1-5	-	ASTLYSPGGAQH
TRBV28	TRBJ1-4	-	ASSFVGIEMSEKLF
TRBV12-3/TRBV12-4	TRBJ1-1	-	ASSLGSYGEAF
TRBV6-2/TRBV6-3	TRBJ2-2	TRBD2	ASSYLAGRLLNRELF
TRBV29-1	TRBJ2-5	TRBD1	SVGQLQETQY
TRBV3-1/TRBV3-2	TRBJ2-1	TRBD2	ASSGTSVSSYNEQF
TRBV7-6	TRBJ2-7	TRBD1	ASSWGQGDSYEQY
TRBV11-3	TRBJ1-1	-	ASSLGGGGNTEAF
TRBV5-4	TRBJ2-1	-	ASRLDGSFLGEQF
TRBV18	TRBJ2-5	-	ASSPQGGQETQY
TRBV30	TRBJ2-5	-	AWSPSKLAPETQY
TRBV15	TRBJ2-3	TRBD2	ATSLLAGNTDTQY
TRBV5-4	TRBJ2-7	-	ASSLRQGYEQY
TRBV9	TRBJ2-2	TRBD2	ASSPQGGRVGGELF
TRBV5-6	TRBJ2-1	TRBD2	ASSLGLAGVNEQF
TRBV4-3	TRBJ2-5	-	ASSQDLTLKTQY
TRBV5-1	TRBJ2-6	TRBD1	ASSVRGPPTSGANVLT
TRBV7-9	TRBJ2-1	TRBD2	ASSSTSGSVNEQF
TRBV5-5	TRBJ2-5	-	ASSLGVQETQY
TRBV6-2/TRBV6-3	TRBJ2-7	-	ASSNPVDEQY
TRBV4-1	TRBJ1-1	-	ASSQLERGRTEAF
TRBV29-1	TRBJ2-1	-	SVTKTGEGNEQF
TRBV7-2	TRBJ1-1	-	ASSYEGVVAF
TRBV27	TRBJ2-3	-	ASSLGVSTDTQY
TRBV7-2	TRBJ1-3	-	ASSLTPGSGNTIY
TRBV7-2	TRBJ1-1	-	ASSLRGREEAF
TRBV5-8	TRBJ1-2	-	ASSLGSGSLDGYT
TRBV18	TRBJ2-7	-	ASSPENGAYEQY
TRBV4-1	TRBJ1-6	TRBD1	ASSQESGRGNSPLH
TRBV6-5	TRBJ1-4	-	ASNRDPGHGKLF
TRBV29-1	TRBJ2-3	-	SVEVGDTQY
TRBV6-1	TRBJ1-1	-	ASSDFERTEAF
TRBV27	TRBJ2-7	TRBD2	ASSLKATWSGSKYEQY
TRBV29-1	TRBJ1-4	-	SVGRSNEKLF
TRBV30	TRBJ1-2	-	AWRISVGYT
TRBV4-3	TRBJ2-7	TRBD2	ASSQGLAGGYEQY
TRBV6-2/TRBV6-3	TRBJ2-1	TRBD2	ASSYGTSGTVEQF
TRBV2	TRBJ2-1	TRBD1	ASGARHRGNEQF
TRBV7-9	TRBJ2-7	TRBD1	ASSMGTVSYEQY
TRBV4-2	TRBJ2-7	TRBD1	ASSPRAGGGYEQY
TRBV9	TRBJ1-2	TRBD1	ASSPGQGSGYT
TRBV7-3	TRBJ2-5	TRBD2	ASSVGSGSLETQY
TRBV30	TRBJ2-5	TRBD1	AWSHKVGQSTRAQY
TRBV7-6	TRBJ2-5	TRBD2	ASSLLAGGRETQY
TRBV19	TRBJ1-2	-	ASSRQDYYGYT
TRBV29-1	TRBJ2-2	-	SVEVWQGPDTGELF
TRBV29-1	TRBJ1-1	-	SALANTEAF
TRBV9	TRBJ1-3	-	ASSPGASGNTIY
TRBV6-4	TRBJ2-2	-	ASILGGISTGELF